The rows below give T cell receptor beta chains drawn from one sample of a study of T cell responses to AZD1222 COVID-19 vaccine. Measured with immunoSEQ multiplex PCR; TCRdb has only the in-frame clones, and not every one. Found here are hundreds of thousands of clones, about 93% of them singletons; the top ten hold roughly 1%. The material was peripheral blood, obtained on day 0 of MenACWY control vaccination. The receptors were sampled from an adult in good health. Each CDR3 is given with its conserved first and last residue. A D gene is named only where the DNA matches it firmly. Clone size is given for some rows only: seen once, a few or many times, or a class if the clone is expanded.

TGTGCCAGCAACCAGAGCAATCAGCCCCAGCATTTT	CASNQSNQPQHF	.	TRBV6-5	TRBJ1-5	.
TGTGCCAGCAGTGAAGCGGGAACGACGGATTCACCCCTCCACTTT	CASSEAGTTDSPLHF	once	TRBV2	TRBJ1-6	.
TGTGCCAGCAGCTTGGCGGACACTGAAGCTTTCTTT	CASSLADTEAFF	.	TRBV5-5	TRBJ1-1	.
TGTGCCAGCAGCGGAGGGGGGGGACAGCCCCAGCATTTT	CASSGGGGQPQHF	.	TRBV7-2	TRBJ1-5	.
TGTGCCAGCAATATAAGGGGCACCGGGGAGCTGTTTTTT	CASNIRGTGELFF	.	TRBV2	TRBJ2-2	.
TGTGCCAGCCAGGCGGGAGGGGGCTTTAATCAGCCCCAGCATTTT	CASQAGGGFNQPQHF	.	TRBV27	TRBJ1-5	TRBD1
TGTGCCAGCAGCTTCCCCCCGCCTAACAGTTATGGCTACACCTTC	CASSFPPPNSYGYTF	.	TRBV7-2	TRBJ1-2	.
TGTGCCACCAGGGGGACAGGAAATCAGCCCCAGCATTTT	CATRGTGNQPQHF	.	TRBV24-1	TRBJ1-5	TRBD1
TGTGCCTGGAATGGACCGAGCTACAATGAGCAGTTCTTC	CAWNGPSYNEQFF	.	TRBV30	TRBJ2-1	.
TGTGCCTGGAGTGTAGGGCAAGGCGATGAGCAGTTCTTC	CAWSVGQGDEQFF	.	TRBV30	TRBJ2-1	.
TGTGCCAGCAGCTTAGGCGGTCAGACCCAGTACTTC	CASSLGGQTQYF	.	TRBV7-2	TRBJ2-5	.
TGTGCCTGGAGTGTTGAGGGGGTCACTGAAGCTTTCTTT	CAWSVEGVTEAFF	once	TRBV30	TRBJ1-1	.
TGTGCCAGCAGCCCCAGGACCATGAAGGGAAACACCATATATTTT	CASSPRTMKGNTIYF	.	TRBV7-6	TRBJ1-3	.
TGTGCCAGCAGTTTGACGGGGGACATTCAGTACTTC	CASSLTGDIQYF	.	TRBV12-3/TRBV12-4	TRBJ2-4	.
TGCGCCAGCAGCCATGAAGTAGCGGGGGCGGGCACAGATACGCAGTATTTT	CASSHEVAGAGTDTQYF	.	TRBV4-3	TRBJ2-3	TRBD2
TGTGCCAGCAGCCCCGGCCCACCCTACGAGCAGTACTTC	CASSPGPPYEQYF	.	TRBV3-1/TRBV3-2	TRBJ2-7	.
TGTGCCAGCAGTGTCTCCAGGGGGCCCCTCCACTTT	CASSVSRGPLHF	.	TRBV6-4	TRBJ1-6	TRBD1
TGTGCCAGCAGCCTAAATAGGGTCACCGGGGAGCTGTTTTTT	CASSLNRVTGELFF	.	TRBV3-1/TRBV3-2	TRBJ2-2	.
TGTGCCAGCAGCCAGGGGGGACAGGGGCACACTGAAGCTTTCTTT	CASSQGGQGHTEAFF	.	TRBV4-2	TRBJ1-1	TRBD1
TGTGCCAGCAACACTGCCCCGGGGGTCGAGCAGTACTTC	CASNTAPGVEQYF	.	TRBV28	TRBJ2-7	.